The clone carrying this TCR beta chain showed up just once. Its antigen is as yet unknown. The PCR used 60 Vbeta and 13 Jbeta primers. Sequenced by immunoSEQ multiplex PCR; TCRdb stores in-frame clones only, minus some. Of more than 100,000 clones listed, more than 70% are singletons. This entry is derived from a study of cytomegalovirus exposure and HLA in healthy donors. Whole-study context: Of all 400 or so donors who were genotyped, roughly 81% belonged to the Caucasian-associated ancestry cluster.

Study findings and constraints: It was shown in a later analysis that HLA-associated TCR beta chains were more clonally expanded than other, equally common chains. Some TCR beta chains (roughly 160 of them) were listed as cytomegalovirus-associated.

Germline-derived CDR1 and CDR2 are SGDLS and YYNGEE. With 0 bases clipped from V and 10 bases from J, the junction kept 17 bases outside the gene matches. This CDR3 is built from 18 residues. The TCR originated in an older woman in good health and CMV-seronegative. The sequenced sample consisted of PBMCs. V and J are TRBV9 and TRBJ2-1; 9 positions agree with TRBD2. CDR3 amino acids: CASSVDPRTSEDLGEQFF. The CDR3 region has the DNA TGTGCCAGCAGCGTAGACCCACGGACTAGCGAAGACTTGGGGGAGCAGTTCTTC.